The 19 T cell receptor beta chains reported below all come from one sample, sequenced in a study of cytomegalovirus exposure and HLA in healthy donors (dated by TCRdb to 2017 to 2019). Library preparation was by the immunoSEQ multiplex PCR assay. For the multiplex PCR, a mixture combining 60 forward primers for TCR Vbeta segments and 13 reverse primers for TCR Jbeta segments was used. What TCRdb holds here is the immuneACCESS table cut down to in-frame rearrangements. Part of the clones is not present; checked against another copy, under half of the missing clones reflect an unresolved V gene, and the others are unexplained. The sample yields about 170,000 clones; less than 85% were counted once. Of the sample, approximately 1.5% falls within the top ten clones. Material for sequencing was PBMCs. The source of these receptors is a male donor in good health and CMV-seronegative.

This chain links TRBV19 with TRBJ1-5, with 7 bases fitting TRBD1. Germline V CDR1 and CDR2: LNHDA, SQIVND (reference sequence). Germline trimming cut 6 bases from V and 3 bases from J; bases unmatched to any gene: 5. The CDR3 is 14 residues long. The CDR3 protein is CASRIDRVNQPQHF. In DNA form, the CDR3 reads TGTGCCAGTAGGATCGACAGGGTCAATCAGCCCCAGCATTTT.

The chain recombines TRBV6-5 with TRBJ1-5; 7 nucleotides agree with TRBD1. This CDR3 region has 14 residues. Germline lookup yields CDR1 MNHEY and CDR2 SVGAGI. J gave up 3 bases and V 6 bases, and 5 bases lay outside the gene matches. The CDR3 region is CASSNRGSNQPQHF. CDR3 DNA sequence: TGTGCCAGCAGCAACAGGGGATCCAATCAGCCCCAGCATTTT.

The chain couples TRBV27 to TRBJ2-7, with D possibly matching TRBD1 (7 bases). The V end was cut by 2 bases, the J end by 0 bases, with 14 bases between. This CDR3 is built from 16 residues. Germline V gene data show CDR1 as MNHEY and CDR2 as SMNVEV (reference sequence). The chain's CDR3 is CASSLRGDRVSYEQYF. CDR3 sequence (DNA): TGTGCCAGCAGTTTAAGGGGGGACAGAGTCTCCTACGAGCAGTACTTC.

The genes are TRBV19 and TRBJ2-6, with D possibly being TRBD1 (5 bases). In germline, CDR1 is LNHDA, CDR2 SQIVND (reference sequence). The CDR3 has 14 amino acids. V lost 11 bases and J lost 0, with 11 bases in between. The CDR3 DNA reads as TGTGCCTCTGCCAGGGACTCTGGGGCCAACGTCCTGACTTTC. The encoded protein is CASARDSGANVLTF.

The chain employs TRBV7-8 and TRBJ1-5, with D uncertain. Germline V CDR1 and CDR2: SGHVS, FQNEAQ. The CDR3 has 15 residues. V dropped 1 base and J dropped 6 bases, with 13 bases sitting between them. The chain's CDR3 is CASSLGVGRSQPQHF. CDR3 in DNA: TGTGCCAGCAGCTTAGGGGTGGGGAGGAGTCAGCCCCAGCATTTT.

The V gene is TRBV10-3, the J gene TRBJ1-3; a possible D gene is TRBD1 (6 bases). Per the germline V gene, CDR1 is ENHRY and CDR2 is SYGVKD. This CDR3 contains 15 residues. Trimming stripped 7 bases from V and 0 bases from J, with 13 bases between. The CDR3 reads CAINDARGSGNTIYF. DNA of the CDR3: TGTGCCATCAATGACGCCAGGGGCTCTGGAAACACCATATATTTT.

This clone has a handful of counts. The chain is built from TRBV4-3 and TRBJ1-1; 7 positions agree with TRBD1. V gave up 4 bases and J gave up 6 bases; unmatched junction bases: 8. CDR1 is LGHNA and CDR2 is YSLEER in the germline V gene. The CDR3 consists of 14 residues. The CDR3 DNA sequence: TGCGCCAGCAGCCCTGCAGGGGGTCGGGCTGAAGCTTTCTTT. Translating it yields CASSPAGGRAEAFF.

The rearrangement joins TRBV28 to TRBJ1-2; D remains ambiguous. The CDR3 has 16 amino acids. In germline, CDR1 is MDHEN, CDR2 SYDVKM. V lost 4 bases and J lost 1, with 16 bases in between. In nucleotides, the CDR3 is TGTGCCAGCAGTTCGGGAGAGGGCAGTTTTAACTATGGCTACACCTTC. Its protein is CASSSGEGSFNYGYTF.

A word on this clone: Relative to the germline gene, one junction end is altered; a read error may explain this. The chain has TRBV5-4 and TRBJ2-5; TRBD1 agrees at 9 bases. Germline V CDR1 and CDR2: SGHNT, YYREEE (reference sequence). The CDR3 contains 13 residues. In DNA form, the CDR3 reads TGTGCCAGCAGCCTACCTGGACAGGGGCGTACCAACTTC. Protein: CASSLPGQGRTNF.

The rearrangement joins TRBV29-1 to TRBJ2-1; possibly TRBD2 for D (5 bases). The V gene lost 3 bases and the J gene lost 2 bases, with 8 bases spanning the gap. Germline V lookup: CDR1 SQVTM, CDR2 ANQGSEA. The CDR3 is 13 amino acids. This chain's CDR3 is CSVDRGPYNEQFF. The CDR3, as DNA: TGCAGCGTTGACCGCGGGCCCTACAATGAGCAGTTCTTC.

The chain links TRBV7-3 to TRBJ2-1; 12 nucleotides line up with TRBD2. The CDR3 has 14 residues. Trimming at V came to 5 bases and at J to 10 bases, leaving 6 bases not matched to a gene. Germline V gives CDR1 SGHTA, CDR2 FQGTGA. The CDR3 loop reads CASSTGLAGSEQFF. The CDR3 bases are TGTGCCAGCAGCACCGGACTAGCGGGGTCCGAGCAGTTCTTC.

For this clone: Distinct nucleotide sequences in the sample also encode this CDR3. The chain links TRBV7-9 to TRBJ2-3, with a tentative D call TRBD1 (5 bases). The CDR3 is made up of 14 amino acids. Between the trimmed V and J ends, which lost 3 bases and 2 bases, there was a span of 9 bases. Germline assignment: CDR1 SEHNR and CDR2 FQNEAQ (reference sequence). The DNA for the CDR3 is TGTGCCAGCAGCTTTCAGGGATCCACAGATACGCAGTATTTT. Translating it yields CASSFQGSTDTQYF.

This clone has only a few counts. The chain joins TRBV4-1 to TRBJ1-2; 7 nucleotides line up with TRBD1. The CDR3 is 15 residues long. Trimming took 0 bases from V and 4 from J; bases not matched to a gene: 5. The germline gives CDR1 MGHRA, CDR2 YSYEKL. This chain's CDR3 is CASSQETGTIYGYTF. As DNA, the CDR3 is TGCGCCAGCAGCCAAGAGACAGGGACCATCTATGGCTACACCTTC.

This sequence joins TRBV7-6 and TRBJ2-1, with unresolved D. Per germline, CDR1 SGHVS and CDR2 FNYEAQ. Trimming shortened V by 5 bases and J by 5 bases, and 13 bases separated the two germline ends. This CDR3 has 14 amino acids. CDR3 in amino acids: CASSERDGNNEQFF. The CDR3 DNA reads as TGTGCCAGCAGCGAGCGCGACGGAAACAATGAGCAGTTCTTC.

The J gene is TRBJ2-2, the V gene TRBV12-5; D is possibly TRBD2 (5 bases). The ends were cut back, 1 base at V and 3 bases at J, with 21 bases in the middle. The germline V gene has CDR1 LGHNT and CDR2 FRNRAP. This CDR3 contains 19 residues. The CDR3 DNA follows: TGTGCTAGTGGTTTGGGCCATAAGGGAGAACAAGAGTACACCGGGGAGCTGTTTTTT. The encoded protein is CASGLGHKGEQEYTGELFF.

This chain links TRBV18 with TRBJ2-3; D not certain. In germline, CDR1 is KGHSH, CDR2 LQKENI. This CDR3 spans 14 amino acids. The V gene lost 2 bases and the J gene lost 1 base, with 7 bases spanning the gap. The CDR3 region is CASSPNSRTDTQYF. CDR3 nucleotides: TGTGCCAGCTCACCAAACAGCCGCACAGATACGCAGTATTTT.

The rearrangement uses TRBV5-1 and TRBJ2-1; D remains unclear. The CDR3 covers 13 residues. In germline, CDR1 is SGHRS, CDR2 YFSETQ. Trimming removed 0 bases at V and 9 bases at J, with 10 bases between. CDR3 residues: CASSLDVSVEQFF. The CDR3 DNA is TGCGCCAGCAGCTTGGATGTTTCTGTTGAGCAGTTCTTC. Combining the CDR3 with reference TRBV5-1 and TRBJ2-1 gives the whole variable domain KAGVTQTPRYLIKTRGQQVTLSCSPISGHRSVSWYQQTPGQGLQFLFEYFSETQRNKGNFPGRFSGRQFSNSRSEMNVSTLELGDSALYLCASSLDVSVEQFFGPGTRLTVL.

The chain joins TRBV25-1 to TRBJ2-5; 7 positions agree with TRBD1. Germline V gene data show CDR1 as MGHDK and CDR2 as SYGVNS. The ends lost 4 bases at V and 2 bases at J; junction bases unmatched: 10. This CDR3 is 16 amino acids long. The CDR3 is CASSGYRGLIQETQYF. CDR3 bases: TGTGCCAGCAGTGGGTACAGGGGTTTGATTCAAGAGACCCAGTACTTC.

This sequence joins TRBV11-2 and TRBJ1-5, with D possibly matching TRBD1 (6 bases). Trimming removed 5 bases from V and 0 bases from J, with 14 bases in between. Germline loops: CDR1 SGHAT, CDR2 FQNNGV. This CDR3 region has 16 residues. The CDR3 coding sequence is TGTGCCAGCAGCGTAGGGGGAGTTTATAGCAATCAGCCCCAGCATTTT. Its protein product is CASSVGGVYSNQPQHF.